Below, one TCR beta chain is given with its context. Germline V CDR1 and CDR2: LNHNV, YYDKDF (reference sequence). V lost 2 bases to trimming and J lost 0 bases; unmatched junction nucleotides: 4. The CDR3 spans 16 residues. Per the original data handling: Counts of nucleated cells, estimated from reference gene primer amplification, were obtained. The repertoire was sequenced with immunoSEQ multiplex PCR; TCRdb's copy has only in-frame clones and lacks some. Clonal size and the V and J genes are those of that table, whereas D and trimming came from the DNA. The data hold about 220,000 clones, with 85% observed a single time. The data stem from a study of blood T cell repertoires in COVID-19. Study summary: Samples representing acute and convalescent COVID-19 were sourced from the United States, Italy and Spain. T cells, B-cell-depleted T cells, or PBMCs provided the cDNA or gDNA that served as material.

Patients in Seattle were enrolled during active infection, then followed longitudinally. The sequenced sample consisted of peripheral blood. The origin of this receptor is an older woman with COVID-19, enrolled during active disease. The chain recombines TRBV15 with TRBJ1-5, with 7 bases matching TRBD1. CDR3 region: CATSRSGTDSNQPQHF. As DNA, the CDR3 is TGTGCCACCAGCAGATCCGGGACAGATAGCAATCAGCCCCAGCATTTT.